This is a list of T cell receptor beta chains from one sample in a study of shared clonotypes between healthy human individuals. Assay used: immunoSEQ multiplex PCR; TCRdb lists only in-frame clones, some missing. The repertoire holds 1,500,000 or so clones, 98% seen once, with over 0.3% in the top ten. Sequencing was done on a sample of naive CD4+ T cells sorted from blood. These receptors originate from a young man in good health. CDR3s include the opening cysteine and the closing phenylalanine or tryptophan. The D gene is left open where the match is weak. Size is stated for part of the rows, as once, few or many counts, or as a class when the clone is expanded.

CASSHTGTSGRGEQFF,TGCGCCAGCAGTCATACCGGGACTAGCGGGAGAGGTGAGCAGTTCTTC,NA,TRBV5-1,TRBD2,TRBJ2-1
CASSSTGATYEQYF,TGTGCCAGCAGCAGCACCGGGGCCACATACGAGCAGTACTTC,NA,TRBV7-9,NA,TRBJ2-7
CATHHGRLPGTEAFF,TGTGCCACCCACCATGGAAGGCTCCCTGGCACTGAAGCTTTCTTT,NA,TRBV11-3,NA,TRBJ1-1
CASSRTRDTEAFF,TGCGCCAGCAGTCGTACGAGAGACACTGAAGCTTTCTTT,NA,TRBV5-1,NA,TRBJ1-1
CATSSGEAFSVQPQHF,TGCGCCACCTCATCAGGGGAGGCGTTTAGTGTTCAGCCCCAGCATTTT,NA,TRBV10-2,NA,TRBJ1-5
CASSPRDRGSKETQYF,TGTGCCAGCTCACCACGGGACAGGGGTTCGAAAGAGACCCAGTACTTC,NA,TRBV18,TRBD1,TRBJ2-5
CASSLDPVTTYNEQFF,TGCGCCAGCAGCTTGGACCCGGTTACCACCTACAATGAGCAGTTCTTC,NA,TRBV5-1,NA,TRBJ2-1
CSVDPPSTGLEQFF,TGCAGCGTTGACCCCCCCTCAACAGGGCTTGAGCAGTTCTTC,few,TRBV29-1,NA,TRBJ2-1
CASSGQGAQPQHF,TGTGCCAGCAGTGGACAGGGGGCTCAGCCCCAGCATTTT,once,TRBV11-3,TRBD1,TRBJ1-5
CASSAVRGGLAGAETQYF,TGTGCCAGCAGCGCGGTAAGGGGTGGACTAGCGGGAGCAGAGACCCAGTACTTC,NA,TRBV9,TRBD2,TRBJ2-5
CASSPSRTSKDGYTF,TGTGCCAGCAGCCCTTCTCGTACCTCGAAGGATGGCTACACCTTC,NA,TRBV7-9,NA,TRBJ1-2
CASSLWTGGGGPSTDTQYF,TGTGCCAGCAGCCTGTGGACAGGGGGAGGCGGACCTAGCACAGATACGCAGTATTTT,NA,TRBV7-9,TRBD1,TRBJ2-3
CASRSQGRDQPQHF,TGTGCCAGCAGATCACAGGGACGCGATCAGCCCCAGCATTTT,NA,TRBV6-5,NA,TRBJ1-5
CASSLGLAGTGELFF,TGTGCCAGCAGCTTAGGACTAGCGGGAACCGGGGAGCTGTTTTTT,few,TRBV7-9,TRBD2,TRBJ2-2
CASGTGPNTGELFF,TGTGCCAGTGGGACAGGACCTAACACCGGGGAGCTGTTTTTT,NA,TRBV25-1,TRBD1,TRBJ2-2
CASSNGLAGSYEQYF,TGTGCCAGCAGCAACGGACTAGCGGGTTCCTACGAGCAGTACTTC,NA,TRBV5-4,TRBD2,TRBJ2-7
CASSLAPYEQYF,TGTGCCAGCAGCCTAGCGCCCTACGAGCAGTACTTC,NA,TRBV28,NA,TRBJ2-7